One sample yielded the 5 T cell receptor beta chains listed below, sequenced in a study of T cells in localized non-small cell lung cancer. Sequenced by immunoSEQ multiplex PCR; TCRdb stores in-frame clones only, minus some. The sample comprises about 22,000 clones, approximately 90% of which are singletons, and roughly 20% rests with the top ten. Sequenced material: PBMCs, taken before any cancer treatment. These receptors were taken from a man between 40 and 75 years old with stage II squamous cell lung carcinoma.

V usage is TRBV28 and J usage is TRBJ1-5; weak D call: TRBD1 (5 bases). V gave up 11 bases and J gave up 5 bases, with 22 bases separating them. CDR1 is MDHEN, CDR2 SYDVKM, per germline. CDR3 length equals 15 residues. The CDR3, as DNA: TGTGCCTCGGGGGGAGGCGGTTCGAAGGATCAGCCCCAGCATTTT. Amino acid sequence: CASGGGGSKDQPQHF.

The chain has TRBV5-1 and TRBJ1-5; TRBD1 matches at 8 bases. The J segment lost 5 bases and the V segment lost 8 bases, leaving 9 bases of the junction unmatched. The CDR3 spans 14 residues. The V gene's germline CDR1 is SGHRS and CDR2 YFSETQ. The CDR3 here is CASPQGARDQPQHF. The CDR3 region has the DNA TGCGCCAGTCCGCAGGGGGCGCGGGATCAGCCCCAGCATTTT.

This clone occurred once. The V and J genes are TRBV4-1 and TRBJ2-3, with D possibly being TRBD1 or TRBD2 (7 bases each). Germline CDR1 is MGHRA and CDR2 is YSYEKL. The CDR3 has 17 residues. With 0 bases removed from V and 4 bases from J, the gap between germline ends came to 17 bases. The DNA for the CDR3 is TGCGCCAGCAGCCAAGATTTCGCAGGGGGGGTCGCAGATACGCAGTATTTT. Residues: CASSQDFAGGVADTQYF.

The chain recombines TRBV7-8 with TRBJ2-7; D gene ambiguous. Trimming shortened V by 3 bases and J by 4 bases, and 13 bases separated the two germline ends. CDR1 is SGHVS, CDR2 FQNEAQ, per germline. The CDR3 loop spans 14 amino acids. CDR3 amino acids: CASSLSRIPYEQYF. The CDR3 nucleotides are TGTGCCAGCAGCTTGAGCAGGATTCCTTACGAGCAGTACTTC.

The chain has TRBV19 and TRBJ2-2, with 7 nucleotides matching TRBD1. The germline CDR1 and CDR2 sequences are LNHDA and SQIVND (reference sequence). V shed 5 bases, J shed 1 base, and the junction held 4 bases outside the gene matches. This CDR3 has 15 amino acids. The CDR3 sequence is CASSHRTGNTGELFF. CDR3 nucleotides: TGTGCCAGTAGTCATCGGACAGGGAACACCGGGGAGCTGTTTTTT.